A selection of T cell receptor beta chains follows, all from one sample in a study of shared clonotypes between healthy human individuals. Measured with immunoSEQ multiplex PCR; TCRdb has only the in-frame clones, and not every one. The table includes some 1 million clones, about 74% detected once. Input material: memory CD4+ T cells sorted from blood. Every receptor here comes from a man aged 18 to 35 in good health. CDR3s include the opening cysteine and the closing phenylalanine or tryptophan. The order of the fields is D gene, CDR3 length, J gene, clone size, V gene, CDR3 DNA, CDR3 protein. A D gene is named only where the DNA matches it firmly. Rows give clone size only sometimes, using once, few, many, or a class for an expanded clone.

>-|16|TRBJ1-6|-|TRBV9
TGTGCCAGCAGCGTAGCTACGGGGGGCCCGAATTCACCCCTCCACTTT
CASSVATGGPNSPLHF
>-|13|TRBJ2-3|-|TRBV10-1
TGCGCCAGCAGTGAATCCCCCACAGATACGCAGTATTTT
CASSESPTDTQYF
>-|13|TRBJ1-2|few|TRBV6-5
TGTGCCAGCAGTTACTTGACAGCTTATGGCTACACCTTC
CASSYLTAYGYTF
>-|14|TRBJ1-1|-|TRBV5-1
TGCGCCAGCAGTATGGCAGGGGAGAACACTGAAGCTTTCTTT
CASSMAGENTEAFF
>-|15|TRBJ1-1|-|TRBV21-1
TGTGCCAGCAGCAAGGAAGGGATAAGGACAGGGGAAGCTTTCTTT
CASSKEGIRTGEAFF
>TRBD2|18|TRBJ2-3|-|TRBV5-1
TGCGCCAGCAGCTTACGGCGGGGAAGCGGGAGCTTCACAGATACGCAGTATTTT
CASSLRRGSGSFTDTQYF
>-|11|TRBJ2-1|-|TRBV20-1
TGCAGTGCTTATTCCTACAATGAGCAGTTCTTC
CSAYSYNEQFF
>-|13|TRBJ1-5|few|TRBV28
TGTGCCAGCAGTTTAGTGGGGACTCAGCCCCAGCATTTT
CASSLVGTQPQHF
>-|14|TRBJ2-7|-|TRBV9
TGTGCCAGCAGCGTAGACTCCGACACCTACGAGCAGTACTTC
CASSVDSDTYEQYF
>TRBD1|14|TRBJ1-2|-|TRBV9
TGTGCCAGCAGCGGTGAGGGGGCTTTCGGTGGCTACACCTTC
CASSGEGAFGGYTF
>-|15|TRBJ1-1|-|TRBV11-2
TGTGCCAGTAGATCGGGCGCAAAGGTGAACACTGAAGCTTTCTTT
CASRSGAKVNTEAFF
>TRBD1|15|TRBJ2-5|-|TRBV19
TGTGCCAGTAGCCTCCGGGACAGGGGGCGGGAGACCCAGTACTTC
CASSLRDRGRETQYF
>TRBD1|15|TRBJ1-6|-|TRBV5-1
TGCGCCAGCAGCTTGGCCGGACAGGGGACTTCACCCCTCCACTTT
CASSLAGQGTSPLHF
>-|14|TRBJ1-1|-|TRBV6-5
TGTGCCAGCAGTTACTCCGTTGACATCTATGAAGCTTTCTTT
CASSYSVDIYEAFF
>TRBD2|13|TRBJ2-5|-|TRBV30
TGTGCCTGGAGTGGGCTAGCGGGAGAACCCCAGTACTTC
CAWSGLAGEPQYF
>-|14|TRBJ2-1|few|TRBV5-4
TGTGCCAGCAGCTTAGGAGCCTCCTACAATGAGCAGTTCTTC
CASSLGASYNEQFF
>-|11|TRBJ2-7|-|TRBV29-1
TGCAGCGTTGAAGAGCACTACGAGCAGTACTTC
CSVEEHYEQYF
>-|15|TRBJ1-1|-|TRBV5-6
TGTGCCAGCAGCTACCGGGACCGGGGGAACACTGAAGCTTTCTTT
CASSYRDRGNTEAFF
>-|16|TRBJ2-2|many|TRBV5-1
TGCGCCAGCAGCTTGGTCGTGACCCCGAACACCGGGGAGCTGTTTTTT
CASSLVVTPNTGELFF
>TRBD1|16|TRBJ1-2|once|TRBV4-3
TGCGCCAGCAGCCTTGGACCGGGACAGGGGAACTATGGCTACACCTTC
CASSLGPGQGNYGYTF
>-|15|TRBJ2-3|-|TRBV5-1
TGCGCCAGCAGCTTATCATTGCCTTCAGTGGATACGCAGTATTTT
CASSLSLPSVDTQYF
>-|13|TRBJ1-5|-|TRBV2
TGTGCCAGCAGAAAAGAGGGCCATCAGCCCCAGCATTTT
CASRKEGHQPQHF
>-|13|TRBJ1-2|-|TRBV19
TGTGCCAGTAGTCTAAACAGGGAGGCTGGCTACACCTTC
CASSLNREAGYTF
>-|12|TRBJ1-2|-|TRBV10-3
TGTGCCATCAGTGAGGGCGGCTGGGGCTACACCTTC
CAISEGGWGYTF
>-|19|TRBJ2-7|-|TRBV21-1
TGTGCCAGCAGCGAAGAGTACTTCAACTCCGACCTAAGCTCCTACGAGCAGTACTTC
CASSEEYFNSDLSSYEQYF
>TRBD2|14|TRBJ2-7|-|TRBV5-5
TGTGCCAGCAGCTTTCTGAGCGGGGGATACGAGCAGTACTTC
CASSFLSGGYEQYF
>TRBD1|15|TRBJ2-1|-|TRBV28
TGTGCCAGCAGTCCGGGGACAGGGGGCTACAATGAGCAGTTCTTC
CASSPGTGGYNEQFF
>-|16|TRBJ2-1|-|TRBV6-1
TGTGCCAGCAGTGCCTTAATCGGGACGACCTACAATGAGCAGTTCTTC
CASSALIGTTYNEQFF
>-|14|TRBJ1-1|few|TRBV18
TGTGCCAGCTCACCAAGCCAGGCTCACACTGAAGCTTTCTTT
CASSPSQAHTEAFF
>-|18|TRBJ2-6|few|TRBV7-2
TGTGCCAGCAGCTTAGATGGGCCGGGCCTCGGTGGGGCCAACGTCCTGACTTTC
CASSLDGPGLGGANVLTF
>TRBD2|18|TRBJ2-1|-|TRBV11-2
TGTGCCAGCAGCTTAGTTGGGATAGCGGGGGGGTTCTACAATGAGCAGTTCTTC
CASSLVGIAGGFYNEQFF
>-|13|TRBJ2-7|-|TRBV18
TGTGCCAGCTCTCGGGGGTCCACCTACGAGCAGTACTTC
CASSRGSTYEQYF
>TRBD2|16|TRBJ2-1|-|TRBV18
TGTGCCAGCTCACCTTCTAGCGGGGGGGCAAGGAATGAGCAGTTCTTC
CASSPSSGGARNEQFF
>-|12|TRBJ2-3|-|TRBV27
TGTGCCAGCAGTTTCTCCGCAGATACGCAGTATTTT
CASSFSADTQYF
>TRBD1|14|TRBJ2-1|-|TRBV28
TGTGCCAGCACACCGGACAGGGGACGGTATGAGCAGTTCTTC
CASTPDRGRYEQFF
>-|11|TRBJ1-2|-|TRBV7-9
TGTGCCAGCAGTTTCGGGAGTAGCTACACCTTC
CASSFGSSYTF